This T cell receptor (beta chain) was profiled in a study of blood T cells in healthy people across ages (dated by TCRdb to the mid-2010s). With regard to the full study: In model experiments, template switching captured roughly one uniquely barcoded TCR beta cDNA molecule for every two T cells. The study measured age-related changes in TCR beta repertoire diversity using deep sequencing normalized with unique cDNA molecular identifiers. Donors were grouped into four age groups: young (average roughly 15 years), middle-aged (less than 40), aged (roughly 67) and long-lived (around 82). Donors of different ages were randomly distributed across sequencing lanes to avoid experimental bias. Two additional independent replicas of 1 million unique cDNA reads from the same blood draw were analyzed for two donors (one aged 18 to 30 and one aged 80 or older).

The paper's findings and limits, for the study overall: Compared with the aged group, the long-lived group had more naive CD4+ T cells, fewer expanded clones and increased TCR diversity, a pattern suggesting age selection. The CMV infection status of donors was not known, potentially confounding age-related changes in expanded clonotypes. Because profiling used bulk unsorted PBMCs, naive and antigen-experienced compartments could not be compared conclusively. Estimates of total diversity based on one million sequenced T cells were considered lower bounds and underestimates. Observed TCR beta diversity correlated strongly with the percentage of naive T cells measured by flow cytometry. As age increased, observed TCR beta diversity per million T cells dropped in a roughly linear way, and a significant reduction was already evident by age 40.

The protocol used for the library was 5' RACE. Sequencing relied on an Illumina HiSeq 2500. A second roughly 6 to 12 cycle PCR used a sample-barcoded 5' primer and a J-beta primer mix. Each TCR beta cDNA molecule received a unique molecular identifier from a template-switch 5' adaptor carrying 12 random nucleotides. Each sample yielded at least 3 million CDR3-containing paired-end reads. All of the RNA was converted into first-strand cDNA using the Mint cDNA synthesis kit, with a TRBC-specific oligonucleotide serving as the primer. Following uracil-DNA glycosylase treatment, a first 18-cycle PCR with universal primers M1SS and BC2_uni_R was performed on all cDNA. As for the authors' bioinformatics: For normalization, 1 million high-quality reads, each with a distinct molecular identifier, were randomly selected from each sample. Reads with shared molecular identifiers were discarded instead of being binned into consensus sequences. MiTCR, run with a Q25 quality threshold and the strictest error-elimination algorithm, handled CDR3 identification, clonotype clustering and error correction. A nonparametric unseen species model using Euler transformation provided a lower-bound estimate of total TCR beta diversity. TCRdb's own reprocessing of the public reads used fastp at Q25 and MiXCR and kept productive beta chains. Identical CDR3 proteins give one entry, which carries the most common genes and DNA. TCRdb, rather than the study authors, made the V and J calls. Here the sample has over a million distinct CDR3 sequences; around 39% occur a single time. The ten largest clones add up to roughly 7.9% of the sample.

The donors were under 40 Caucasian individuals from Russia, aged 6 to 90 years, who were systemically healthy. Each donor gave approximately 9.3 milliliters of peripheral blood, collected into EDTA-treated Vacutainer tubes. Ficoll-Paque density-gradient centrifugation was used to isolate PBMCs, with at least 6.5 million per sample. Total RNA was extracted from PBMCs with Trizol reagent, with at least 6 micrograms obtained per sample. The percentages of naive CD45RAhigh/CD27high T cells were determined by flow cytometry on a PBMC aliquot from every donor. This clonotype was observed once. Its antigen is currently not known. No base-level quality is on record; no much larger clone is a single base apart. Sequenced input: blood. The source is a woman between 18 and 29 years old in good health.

The DNA is TGTGCCAGCAGCGTAGAGAGCGGACTAGCGGGAGGGAACGATGAGCAGTTCTTC. Its protein product is CASSVESGLAGGNDEQFF. In this chain, TRBV9 is recombined with TRBJ2-1, and TRBD2 matches 15 of the central bases. Reading the germline V gene gives CDR1 SGDLS and CDR2 YYNGEE. V loses 0 bases at its end and J loses 8 bases; junction bases beyond the gene matches: 9. From its cysteine to its phenylalanine, the CDR3 spans 18 amino acids. This entry keeps only the CDR3 DNA: 54 bases, framed from base 1.